This T cell receptor beta chain comes out of a study of T cell repertoires in ileal Crohn's disease. This table comes from immunoSEQ multiplex PCR, and its TCRdb copy is limited to in-frame clones, with some not included. The sample lists 30,000 or so clones, roughly 81% occurring once. CDR3 length: 14 residues. J was trimmed by 5 bases and V by 3 bases; bases with no gene match: 6. Germline-derived CDR1 and CDR2 are SGHKS and YYEKEE (reference sequence). This clonotype was sampled from an adult with Crohn's disease. The chain combines TRBV5-5 with TRBJ1-2; 8 bases line up with TRBD1. Input material: ileal tissue. CDR3 protein: CASSYQTGDYGYTF. CDR3 nucleotides: TGTGCCAGCAGCTATCAGACAGGGGATTATGGCTACACCTTC. The full variable domain, rest sourced from reference TRBV5-5 and TRBJ1-2, is DAGVTQSPTHLIKTRGQQVTLRCSPISGHKSVSWYQQVLGQGPQFIFQYYEKEERGRGNFPDRFSARQFPNYSSELNVNALLLGDSALYLCASSYQTGDYGYTFGSGTRLTVV.